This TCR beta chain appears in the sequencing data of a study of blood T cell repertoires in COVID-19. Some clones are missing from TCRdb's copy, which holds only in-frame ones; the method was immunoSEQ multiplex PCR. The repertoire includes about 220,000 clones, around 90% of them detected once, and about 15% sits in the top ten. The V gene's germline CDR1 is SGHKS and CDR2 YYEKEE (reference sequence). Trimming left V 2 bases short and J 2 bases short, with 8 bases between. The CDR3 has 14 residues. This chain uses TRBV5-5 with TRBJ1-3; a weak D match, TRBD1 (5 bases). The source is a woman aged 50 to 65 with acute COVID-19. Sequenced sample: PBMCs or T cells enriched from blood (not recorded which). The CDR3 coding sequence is TGTGCCAGCAGCTTCGGGGGAACTGGAAACACCATATATTTT. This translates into CASSFGGTGNTIYF. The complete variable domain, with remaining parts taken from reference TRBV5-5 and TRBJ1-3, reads DAGVTQSPTHLIKTRGQQVTLRCSPISGHKSVSWYQQVLGQGPQFIFQYYEKEERGRGNFPDRFSARQFPNYSSELNVNALLLGDSALYLCASSFGGTGNTIYFGEGSWLTVV.